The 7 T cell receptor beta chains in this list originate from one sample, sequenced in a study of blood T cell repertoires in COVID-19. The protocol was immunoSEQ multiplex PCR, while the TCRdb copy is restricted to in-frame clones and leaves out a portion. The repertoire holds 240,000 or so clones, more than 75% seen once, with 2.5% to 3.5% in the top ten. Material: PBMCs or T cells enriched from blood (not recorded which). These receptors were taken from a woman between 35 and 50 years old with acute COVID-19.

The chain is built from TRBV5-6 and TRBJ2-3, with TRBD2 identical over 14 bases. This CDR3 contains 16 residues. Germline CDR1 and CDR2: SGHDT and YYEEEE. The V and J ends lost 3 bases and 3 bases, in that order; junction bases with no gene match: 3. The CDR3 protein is CASSWGTSGRTDTQYF. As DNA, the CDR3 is TGTGCCAGCAGCTGGGGGACTAGCGGGAGAACAGATACGCAGTATTTT.

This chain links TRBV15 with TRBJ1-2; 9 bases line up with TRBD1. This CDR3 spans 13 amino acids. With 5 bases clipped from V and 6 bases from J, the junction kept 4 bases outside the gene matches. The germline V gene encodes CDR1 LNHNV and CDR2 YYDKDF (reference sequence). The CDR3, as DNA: TGTGCCACCAGCCGGACAGGGGCAGATGGCTACACCTTC. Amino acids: CATSRTGADGYTF.

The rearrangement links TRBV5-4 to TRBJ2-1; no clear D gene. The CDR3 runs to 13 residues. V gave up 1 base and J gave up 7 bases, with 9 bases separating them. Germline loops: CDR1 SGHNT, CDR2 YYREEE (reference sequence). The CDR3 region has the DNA TGTGCCAGCAGCTTGCTAACAGTGAATGAGCAGTTCTTC. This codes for CASSLLTVNEQFF.

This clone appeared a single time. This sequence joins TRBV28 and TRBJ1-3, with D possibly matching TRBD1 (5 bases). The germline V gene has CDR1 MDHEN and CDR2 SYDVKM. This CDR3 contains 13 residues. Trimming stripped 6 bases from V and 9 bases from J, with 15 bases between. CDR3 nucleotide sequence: TGTGCCAGCAGAGGGGAGCTCGGGGGCACCATATATTTT. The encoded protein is CASRGELGGTIYF.

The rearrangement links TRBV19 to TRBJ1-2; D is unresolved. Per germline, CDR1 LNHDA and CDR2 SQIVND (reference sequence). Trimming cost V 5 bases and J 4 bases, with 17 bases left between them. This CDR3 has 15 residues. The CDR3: CASSLGSAASYGYTF. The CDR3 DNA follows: TGTGCCAGTAGTCTAGGGTCGGCGGCCAGCTATGGCTACACCTTC.

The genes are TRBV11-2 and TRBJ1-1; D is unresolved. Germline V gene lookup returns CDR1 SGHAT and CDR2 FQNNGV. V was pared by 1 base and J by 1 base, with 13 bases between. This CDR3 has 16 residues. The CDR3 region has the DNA TGTGCCAGCAGCTTAGTTTCCGCGGGGAAGAACACTGAAGCTTTCTTT. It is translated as CASSLVSAGKNTEAFF.

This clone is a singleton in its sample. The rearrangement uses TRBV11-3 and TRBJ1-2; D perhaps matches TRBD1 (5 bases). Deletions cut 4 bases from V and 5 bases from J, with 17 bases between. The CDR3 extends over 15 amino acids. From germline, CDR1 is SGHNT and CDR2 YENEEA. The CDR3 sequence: CASSSLGRGSYGYTF. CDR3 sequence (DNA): TGTGCCAGCAGCTCCCTGGGTAGGGGATCTTATGGCTACACCTTC.